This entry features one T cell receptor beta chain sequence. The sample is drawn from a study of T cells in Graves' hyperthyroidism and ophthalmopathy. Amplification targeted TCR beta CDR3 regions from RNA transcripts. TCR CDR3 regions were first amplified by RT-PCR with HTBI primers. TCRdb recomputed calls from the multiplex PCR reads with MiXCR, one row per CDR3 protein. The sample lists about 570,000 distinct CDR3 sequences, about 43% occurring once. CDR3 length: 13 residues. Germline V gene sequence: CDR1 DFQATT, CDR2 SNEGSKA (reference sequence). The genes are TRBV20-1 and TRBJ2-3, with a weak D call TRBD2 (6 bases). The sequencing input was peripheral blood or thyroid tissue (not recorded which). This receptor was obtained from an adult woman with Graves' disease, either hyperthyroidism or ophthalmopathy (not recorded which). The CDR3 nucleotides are TGCAGGCCGACTCGACCTAGCGTAGATACGCAGTATTTT. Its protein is CRPTRPSVDTQYF.